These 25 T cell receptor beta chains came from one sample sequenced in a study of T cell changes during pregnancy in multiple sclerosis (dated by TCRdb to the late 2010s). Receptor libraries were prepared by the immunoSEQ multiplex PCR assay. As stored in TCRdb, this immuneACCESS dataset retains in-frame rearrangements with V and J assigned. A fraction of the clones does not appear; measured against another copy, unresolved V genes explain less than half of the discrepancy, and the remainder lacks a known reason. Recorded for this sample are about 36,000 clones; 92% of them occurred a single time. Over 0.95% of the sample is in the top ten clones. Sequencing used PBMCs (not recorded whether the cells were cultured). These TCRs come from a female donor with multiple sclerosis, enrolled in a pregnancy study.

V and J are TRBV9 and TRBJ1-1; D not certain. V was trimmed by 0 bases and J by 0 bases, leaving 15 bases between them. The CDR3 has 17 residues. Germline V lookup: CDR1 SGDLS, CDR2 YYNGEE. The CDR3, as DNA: TGTGCCAGCAGCGTAGAAGGAGTAGGGCAGCTGAACACTGAAGCTTTCTTT. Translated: CASSVEGVGQLNTEAFF.

Written as DNA, the CDR3 is TGTGCCAGCAGCCTTGGACAGAGCTCTGGAAACACCATATATTTT. Its translation is CASSLGQSSGNTIYF. V gene TRBV4-2 combines with J gene TRBJ1-3; possible D gene TRBD1, 6 bases. Trimming took off 4 bases at V and 0 bases at J, with 10 bases between the two ends. Germline CDR1 and CDR2: LGHNA and YNFKEQ. CDR3 length: 15 amino acids.

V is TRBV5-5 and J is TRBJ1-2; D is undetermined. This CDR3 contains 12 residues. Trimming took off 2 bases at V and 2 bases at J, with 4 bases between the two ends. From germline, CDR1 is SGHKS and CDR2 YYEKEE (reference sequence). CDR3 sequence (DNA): TGTGCCAGCAGCTTATTCAACTATGGCTACACCTTC. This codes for CASSLFNYGYTF. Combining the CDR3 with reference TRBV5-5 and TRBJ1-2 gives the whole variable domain DAGVTQSPTHLIKTRGQQVTLRCSPISGHKSVSWYQQVLGQGPQFIFQYYEKEERGRGNFPDRFSARQFPNYSSELNVNALLLGDSALYLCASSLFNYGYTFGSGTRLTVV.

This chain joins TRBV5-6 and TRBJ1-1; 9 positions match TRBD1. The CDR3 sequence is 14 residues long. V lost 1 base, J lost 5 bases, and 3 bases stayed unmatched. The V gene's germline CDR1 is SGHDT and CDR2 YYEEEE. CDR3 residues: CASSLRQGGTEAFF. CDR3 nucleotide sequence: TGTGCCAGCAGCTTGAGACAGGGGGGGACTGAAGCTTTCTTT.

CDR3 loop: CASSPLTGGTYEQYF. The CDR3 bases are TGTGCCAGCAGCCCCCTAACGGGAGGTACCTACGAGCAGTACTTC. The chain recombines TRBV5-6 with TRBJ2-7, with 7 bases identical to TRBD2. Germline-derived CDR1 and CDR2 are SGHDT and YYEEEE. Trimming removed 4 bases from V and 2 bases from J; junction bases left unmatched: 9. The CDR3 has 15 residues. Based on the CDR3 plus reference TRBV5-6 and TRBJ2-7, the full variable domain is DAGVTQSPTHLIKTRGQQVTLRCSPKSGHDTVSWYQQALGQGPQFIFQYYEEEERQRGNFPDRFSGHQFPNYSSELNVNALLLGDSALYLCASSPLTGGTYEQYFGPGTRLTVT.

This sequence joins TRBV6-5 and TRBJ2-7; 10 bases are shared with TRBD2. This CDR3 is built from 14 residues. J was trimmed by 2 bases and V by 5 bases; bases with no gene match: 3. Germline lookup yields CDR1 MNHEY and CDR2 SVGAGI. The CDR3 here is CASSTSGTTYEQYF. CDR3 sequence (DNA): TGTGCCAGCAGTACTAGCGGGACCACCTACGAGCAGTACTTC.

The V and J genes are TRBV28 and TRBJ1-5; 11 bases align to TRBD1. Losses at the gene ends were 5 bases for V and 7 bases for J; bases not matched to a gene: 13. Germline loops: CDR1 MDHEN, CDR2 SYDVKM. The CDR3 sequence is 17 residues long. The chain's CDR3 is CASSPAGWTGGTQPQHF. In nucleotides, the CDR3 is TGTGCCAGCAGTCCCGCGGGCTGGACAGGGGGCACCCAGCCCCAGCATTTT.

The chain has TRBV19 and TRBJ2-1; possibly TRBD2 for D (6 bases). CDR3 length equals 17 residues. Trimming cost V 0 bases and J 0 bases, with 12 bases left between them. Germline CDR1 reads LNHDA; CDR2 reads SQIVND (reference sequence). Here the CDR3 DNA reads TGTGCCAGTAGTATAGATAGCGGTCTGAGCTCCTACAATGAGCAGTTCTTC. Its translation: CASSIDSGLSSYNEQFF.

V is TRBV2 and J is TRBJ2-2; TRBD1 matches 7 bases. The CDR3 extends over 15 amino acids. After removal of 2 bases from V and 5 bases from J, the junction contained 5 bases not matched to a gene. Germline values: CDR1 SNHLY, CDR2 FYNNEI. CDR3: CASSEMTGITGELFF. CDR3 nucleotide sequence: TGTGCCAGCAGTGAAATGACAGGGATAACCGGGGAGCTGTTTTTT.

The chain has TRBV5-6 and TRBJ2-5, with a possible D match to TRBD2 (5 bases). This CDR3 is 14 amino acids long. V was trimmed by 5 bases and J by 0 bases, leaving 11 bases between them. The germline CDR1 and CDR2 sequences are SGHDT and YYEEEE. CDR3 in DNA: TGTGCCAGCAGTCAGGTTAGCGACCAAGAGACCCAGTACTTC. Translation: CASSQVSDQETQYF. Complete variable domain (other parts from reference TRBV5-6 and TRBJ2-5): DAGVTQSPTHLIKTRGQQVTLRCSPKSGHDTVSWYQQALGQGPQFIFQYYEEEERQRGNFPDRFSGHQFPNYSSELNVNALLLGDSALYLCASSQVSDQETQYFGPGTRLLVL.

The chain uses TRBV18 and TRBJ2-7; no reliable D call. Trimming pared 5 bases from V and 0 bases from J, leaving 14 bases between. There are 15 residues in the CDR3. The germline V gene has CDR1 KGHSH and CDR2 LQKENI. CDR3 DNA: TGTGCCAGCTCAATCGTCCGGGTAAACTCCTACGAGCAGTACTTC. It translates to CASSIVRVNSYEQYF. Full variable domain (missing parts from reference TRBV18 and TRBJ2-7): NAGVMQNPRHLVRRRGQEARLRCSPMKGHSHVYWYRQLPEEGLKFMVYLQKENIIDESGMPKERFSAEFPKEGPSILRIQQVVRGDSAAYFCASSIVRVNSYEQYFGPGTRLTVT.

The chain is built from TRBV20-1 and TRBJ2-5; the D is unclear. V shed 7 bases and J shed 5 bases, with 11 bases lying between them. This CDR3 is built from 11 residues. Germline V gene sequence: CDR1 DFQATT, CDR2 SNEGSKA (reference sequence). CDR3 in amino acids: CSGAVGETQYF. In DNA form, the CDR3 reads TGCAGTGGGGCCGTCGGGGAGACCCAGTACTTC.

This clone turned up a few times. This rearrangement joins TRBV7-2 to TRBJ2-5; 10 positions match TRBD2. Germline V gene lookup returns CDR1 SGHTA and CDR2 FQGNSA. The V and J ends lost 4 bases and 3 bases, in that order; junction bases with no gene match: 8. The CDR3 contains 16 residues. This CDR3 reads CASSWGYLAGEETQYF. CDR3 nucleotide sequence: TGTGCCAGCAGCTGGGGATACCTAGCGGGAGAAGAGACCCAGTACTTC.

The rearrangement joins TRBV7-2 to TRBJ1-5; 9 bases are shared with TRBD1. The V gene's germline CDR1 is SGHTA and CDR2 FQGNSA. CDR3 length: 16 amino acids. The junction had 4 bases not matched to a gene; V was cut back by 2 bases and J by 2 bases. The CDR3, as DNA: TGTGCCAGCAGCTTAAACCGGGACAGGGGCAATCAGCCCCAGCATTTT. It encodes CASSLNRDRGNQPQHF.

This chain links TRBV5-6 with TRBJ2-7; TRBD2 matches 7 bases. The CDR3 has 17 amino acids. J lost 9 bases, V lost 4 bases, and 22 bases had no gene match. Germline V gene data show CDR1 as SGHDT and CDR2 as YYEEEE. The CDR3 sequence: CASSPSLGERGPSGQYF. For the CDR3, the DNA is TGTGCCAGCAGCCCGTCCCTTGGTGAGCGGGGCCCCTCGGGGCAGTACTTC.

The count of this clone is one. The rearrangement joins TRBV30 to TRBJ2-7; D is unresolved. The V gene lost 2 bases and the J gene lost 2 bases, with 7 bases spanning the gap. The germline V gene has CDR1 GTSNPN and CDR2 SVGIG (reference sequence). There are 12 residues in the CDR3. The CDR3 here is CAWSPQTYEQYF. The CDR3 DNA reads TGTGCCTGGAGTCCCCAAACCTACGAGCAGTACTTC.

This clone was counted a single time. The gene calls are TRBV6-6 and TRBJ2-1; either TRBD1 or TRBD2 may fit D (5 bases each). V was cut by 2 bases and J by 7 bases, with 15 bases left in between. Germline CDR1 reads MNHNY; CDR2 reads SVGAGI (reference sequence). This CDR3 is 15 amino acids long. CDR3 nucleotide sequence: TGTGCCAGCAGTTACATTTGGGACCCAGTAAATGAGCAGTTCTTC. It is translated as CASSYIWDPVNEQFF.

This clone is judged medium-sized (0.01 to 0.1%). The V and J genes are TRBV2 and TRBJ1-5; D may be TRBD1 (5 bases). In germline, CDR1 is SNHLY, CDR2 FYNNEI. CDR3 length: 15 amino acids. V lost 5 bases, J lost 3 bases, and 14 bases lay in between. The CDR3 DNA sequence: TGTGCCAGCAGTAACGACCGGGACTACAATCAGCCCCAGCATTTT. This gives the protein CASSNDRDYNQPQHF.

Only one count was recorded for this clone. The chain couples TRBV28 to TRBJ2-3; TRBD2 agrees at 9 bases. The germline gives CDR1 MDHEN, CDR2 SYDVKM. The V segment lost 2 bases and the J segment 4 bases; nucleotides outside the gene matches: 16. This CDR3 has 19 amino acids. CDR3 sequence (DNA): TGTGCCAGCAGTTTAATGGGATCAGCTAGCGGGAAAACAGCAGATACGCAGTATTTT. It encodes CASSLMGSASGKTADTQYF.

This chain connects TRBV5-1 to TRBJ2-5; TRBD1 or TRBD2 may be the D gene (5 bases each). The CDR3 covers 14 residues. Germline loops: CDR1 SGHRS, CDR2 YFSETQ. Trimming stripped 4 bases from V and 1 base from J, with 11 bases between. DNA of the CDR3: TGCGCCAGCAGCCCGGGACGTAGCCAAGAGACCCAGTACTTC. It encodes CASSPGRSQETQYF. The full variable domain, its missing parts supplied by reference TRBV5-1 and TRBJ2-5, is KAGVTQTPRYLIKTRGQQVTLSCSPISGHRSVSWYQQTPGQGLQFLFEYFSETQRNKGNFPGRFSGRQFSNSRSEMNVSTLELGDSALYLCASSPGRSQETQYFGPGTRLLVL.

The CDR3: CASSIEGQGLNYGYTF. The CDR3 bases are TGTGCCAGTAGTATAGAGGGACAGGGATTGAACTATGGCTACACCTTC. The chain combines TRBV19 with TRBJ1-2, with 9 bases that match TRBD1. CDR3 length: 16 amino acids. Germline CDR1 and CDR2: LNHDA and SQIVND (reference sequence). The V and J ends lost 0 bases and 2 bases, in that order; junction bases with no gene match: 4.

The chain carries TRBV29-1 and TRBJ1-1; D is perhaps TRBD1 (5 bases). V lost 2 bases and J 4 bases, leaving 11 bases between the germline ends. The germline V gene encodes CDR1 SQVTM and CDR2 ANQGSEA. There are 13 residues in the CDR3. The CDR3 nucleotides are TGCAGCGTTGAAAGGGACGGGGGCACTGAAGCTTTCTTT. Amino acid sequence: CSVERDGGTEAFF.

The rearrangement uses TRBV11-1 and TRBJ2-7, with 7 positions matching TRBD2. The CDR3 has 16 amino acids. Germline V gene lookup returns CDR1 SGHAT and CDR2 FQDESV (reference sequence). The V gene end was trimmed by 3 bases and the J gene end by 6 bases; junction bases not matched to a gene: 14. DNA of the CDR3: TGTGCCAGCAGCTTTCTTAGCGGGTCCGTCCCTCGCGAGCAGTACTTC. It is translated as CASSFLSGSVPREQYF.

The CDR3 protein is CASSQGVLDTDTQYF. The DNA for the CDR3 is TGTGCCAGCAGCCAGGGGGTGTTAGACACAGATACGCAGTATTTT. The chain carries TRBV11-2 and TRBJ2-3; 7 bases line up with TRBD1. This CDR3 is 15 amino acids long. Germline V lookup: CDR1 SGHAT, CDR2 FQNNGV. Trimming cost V 5 bases and J 2 bases; bases outside gene matches: 7. Supplemented by reference TRBV11-2 and TRBJ2-3, the full variable domain reads EAGVAQSPRYKIIEKRQSVAFWCNPISGHATLYWYQQILGQGPKLLIQFQNNGVVDDSQLPKDRFSAERLKGVDSTLKIQPAKLEDSAVYLCASSQGVLDTDTQYFGPGTRLTVL.

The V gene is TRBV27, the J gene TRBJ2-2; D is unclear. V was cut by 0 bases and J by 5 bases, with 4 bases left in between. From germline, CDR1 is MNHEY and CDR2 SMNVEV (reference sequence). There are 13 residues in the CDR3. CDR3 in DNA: TGTGCCAGCAGTTTATCGCGGACCGGGGAGCTGTTTTTT. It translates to CASSLSRTGELFF.